The T cell receptor (beta chain) under discussion was sequenced for a study of T cell repertoires in cytomegalovirus infection. In the study overall: Recently identified HLA-C-restricted and well-studied HLA-B-restricted CMV epitopes were used. Through public TCR beta signatures, both CMV infection and matching HLA type were indicated.

TCRdb re-called the reads through MiXCR, storing one row per CDR3 protein. The repertoire holds about 500,000 distinct CDR3 sequences, with 30% to 35% as singletons. Study-level findings and limits: The ex vivo response showed dominance by HLA-C-restricted CMV-specific TCR beta clonotypes. Summed frequency of shared TCR beta families picked out CMV carriers who also had the relevant HLA.

In regard to this clonotype: Its antigen is undetermined.

The CDR3 extends over 16 amino acids. Germline-derived CDR1 and CDR2 are LNHDA and SQIVND (reference sequence). J gave up 3 bases and V 4 bases, and 5 bases lay outside the gene matches. The sample here was cultured PBMCs, taken from culture after CMV antigen stimulation. The clonotype originates from a human donor in good health (CMV status not recorded). Some clones in this sample may be carry-over from other donors' samples. The chain has TRBV19 and TRBJ2-2; TRBD1 matches at 10 bases. The CDR3 DNA is TGTGCCAGTAGTAAACGTGGGACAGGGGACACCGGGGAGCTGTTTTTT. Translating gives CASSKRGTGDTGELFF.